The T cell receptor (beta chain) described here comes from a study of CD8 T cells in Susac syndrome (dated by TCRdb to the late 2010s). Background for the entire study: Whether CD8+ T cell activation and differentiation in Susac syndrome was antigen driven was tested using repertoire sequencing.

This clonotype was detected only once. Its antigen target is currently unknown. Per-nucleotide qualities are absent, and no much larger clonotype sits a single base away. One read gives only weak evidence. Via the germline V gene (reference sequence), CDR1 is DFQATT and CDR2 SNEGSKA. A distance of 15 bases separates the germline ends of V and J, which lose 6 bases and 3 bases respectively. Including cysteine and phenylalanine, the CDR3 has 13 amino acids. CDR3 DNA only is kept here, 39 bases in frame from base 1. Paper-wide results and their limitations: The number of individuals in the TCR sequencing and HLA analysis was acknowledged as relatively small.

Peripheral blood CD8+ and CD4+ T cells from healthy donors, Susac syndrome patients and multiple sclerosis patients were profiled using high-throughput TCR beta sequencing. Healthy donors were age- and sex-matched controls. Bulk CD8+ and CD4+ T cells were purified magnetically by negative isolation, whereas CD8+ TEMRA cells were enriched by FACS. Blood was collected in EDTA tubes and processed within 24 hours, with PBMCs isolated through density gradient centrifugation. PBMCs intended for TCR sequencing were cryopreserved in liquid nitrogen and thawed later in a water bath at 37 degrees C. The sorted or isolated CD4+, CD8+ and CD8+ TEMRA cells reached a purity of at least 90%. RNA was extracted with the RNeasy kit and 0.5 to 1 ug was reverse transcribed using random hexamers. The immunoSEQ multiplex PCR assay, which covers 54 Vbeta and 13 Jbeta segments, was used to amplify TCR beta CDR3 regions. To correct PCR amplification bias, a synthetic template baseline was used for both primer optimization and computational correction. The authors processed their data as follows. Reads were assigned to V, D and J genes according to IMGT and analyzed in immunoSEQ Analyzer, with only productive sequences retained. Clonality was calculated as one minus the Shannon entropy normalized by log2 of the number of productive unique sequences. For each patient and control, public and private clones were evaluated among the 100 most prevalent clones. Clones were defined as Susac-specific when absent from the healthy and MS cohorts, from about 1,100 published viral clones and from other ImmuneACCESS disease sequences. TCRdb cleaned the public reads at Q25 with fastp, built clones with MiXCR and kept in-frame beta chains. All rows with the same CDR3 protein become a single entry with the most common DNA and genes. What appears here as the V and J calls and clone size reflects TCRdb's work, not the paper's. Here the sample has fewer than 150,000 distinct CDR3 sequences; about 96% occur a single time. In total, the top ten clones hold more than 0.095% of the sample.

The sequence derives from a human donor in good health. In this chain, TRBV20-1 is recombined with TRBJ2-7; TRBD2 might be the D gene, on 6 matching bases. The sequenced material came from CD4+ T cells from PBMCs. The CDR3 is CSATLRGGYEQYF. DNA sequence: TGCAGTGCCACCTTGCGGGGAGGCTACGAGCAGTACTTC.